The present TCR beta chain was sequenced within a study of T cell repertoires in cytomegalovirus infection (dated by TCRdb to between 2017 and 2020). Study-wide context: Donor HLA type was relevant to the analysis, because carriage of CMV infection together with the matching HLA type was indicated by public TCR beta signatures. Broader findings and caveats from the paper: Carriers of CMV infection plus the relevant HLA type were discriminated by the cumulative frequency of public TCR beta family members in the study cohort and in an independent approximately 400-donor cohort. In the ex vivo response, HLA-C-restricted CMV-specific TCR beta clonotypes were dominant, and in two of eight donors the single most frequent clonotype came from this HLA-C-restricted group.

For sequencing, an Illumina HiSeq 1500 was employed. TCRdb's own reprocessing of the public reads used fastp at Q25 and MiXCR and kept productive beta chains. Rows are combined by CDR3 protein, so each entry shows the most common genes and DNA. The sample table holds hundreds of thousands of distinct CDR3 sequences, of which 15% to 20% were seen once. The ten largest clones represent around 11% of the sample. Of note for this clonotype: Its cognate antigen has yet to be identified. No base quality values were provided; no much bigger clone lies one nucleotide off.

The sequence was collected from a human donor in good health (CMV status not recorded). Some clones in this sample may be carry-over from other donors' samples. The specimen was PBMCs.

The CDR3 region: CASSLTDSNTEAFF. The DNA sequence is as follows: TGTGCCAGCAGTCTCACAGATTCGAACACTGAAGCTTTCTTT. Recombination joined TRBV25-1 with TRBJ1-1; no D gene call is confident. Spanning cysteine to phenylalanine, the CDR3 consists of 14 amino acids. Only CDR3 DNA remains: 42 bases, in frame from the first base. CDR1 and CDR2, looked up from the germline V gene, are MGHDK and SYGVNS. Between the V and J ends, shortened by 5 bases and 1 base respectively, the junction contains 11 bases.